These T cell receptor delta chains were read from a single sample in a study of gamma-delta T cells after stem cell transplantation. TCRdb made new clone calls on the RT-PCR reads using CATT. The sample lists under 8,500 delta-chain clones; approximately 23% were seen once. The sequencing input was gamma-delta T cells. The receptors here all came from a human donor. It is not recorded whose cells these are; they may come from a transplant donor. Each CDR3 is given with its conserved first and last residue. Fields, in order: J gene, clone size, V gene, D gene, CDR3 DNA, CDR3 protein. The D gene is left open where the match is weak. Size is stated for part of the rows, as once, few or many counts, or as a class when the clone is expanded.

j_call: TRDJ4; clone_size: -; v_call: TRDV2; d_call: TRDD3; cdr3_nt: TGTGCCTGTGATCCACTAGGCGATGGGGGATACGCTCGTCACGGAAACTTCATATTT; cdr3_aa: CACDPLGDGGYARHGNFIF
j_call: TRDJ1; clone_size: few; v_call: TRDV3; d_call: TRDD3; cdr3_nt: TGTGCCTCAGGGGAGTTACTGGGGGATACGCTCCCGCTCGGATTTACCGATAAACTCATCTTT; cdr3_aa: CASGELLGDTLPLGFTDKLIF
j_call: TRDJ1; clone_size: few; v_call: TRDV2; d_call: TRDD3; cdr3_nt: TGTGCCTGTGACACCGTCCGGATACGGACCGATAAACTCATCTTT; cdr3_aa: CACDTVRIRTDKLIF
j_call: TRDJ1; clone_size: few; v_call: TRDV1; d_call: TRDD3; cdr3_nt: TGTGCTCTTGGGACCTTCCTATCTAGGGGGACGGATGTAGGGGAAGACGGTCTTTTGGGGGATACCTATACCGATAAACTCATCTTT; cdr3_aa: CALGTFLSRGTDVGEDGLLGDTYTDKLIF
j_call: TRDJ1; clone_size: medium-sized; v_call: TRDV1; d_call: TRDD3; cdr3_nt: TGTGCTCTTGGGGAAGGAACTCGGGGGATACCGCACACCGATAAACTCATCTTT; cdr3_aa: CALGEGTRGIPHTDKLIF
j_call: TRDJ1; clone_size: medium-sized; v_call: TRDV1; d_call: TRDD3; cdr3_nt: TGTGCTCTTGGGGAAAGACGGGGGATACGGACGGGCACCGATAAACTCATCTTT; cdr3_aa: CALGERRGIRTGTDKLIF
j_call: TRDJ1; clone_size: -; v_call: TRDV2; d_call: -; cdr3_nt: TGTGCCTGCGACACCGTGACGGTCCCGGGTCGTGGCGTAGTGGGGACGTACACCGATAAACTCATCTTT; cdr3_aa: CACDTVTVPGRGVVGTYTDKLIF
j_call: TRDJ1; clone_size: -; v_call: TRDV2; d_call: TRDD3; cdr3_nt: TGTGCCTGTGACCCACTCTCGCTTCCTACCCCCTCTGGGGGATATAAGGCCGATAAACTCATCTTT; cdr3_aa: CACDPLSLPTPSGGYKADKLIF
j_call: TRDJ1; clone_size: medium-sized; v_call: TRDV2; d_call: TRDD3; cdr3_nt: TGTGCCTGTGACGCATTACTGGGGGATATGGAGACCTACACCGATAAACTCATCTTT; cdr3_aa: CACDALLGDMETYTDKLIF
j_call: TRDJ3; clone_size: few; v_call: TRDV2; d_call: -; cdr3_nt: TGTGCCTGTGACACCGTTAGTGGGGGTCACCCTCGCTCCTGGGACACCCGACAGATGTTTTTC; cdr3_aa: CACDTVSGGHPRSWDTRQMFF
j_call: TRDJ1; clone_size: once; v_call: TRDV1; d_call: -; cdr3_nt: TGTGCTCTTGGGGAGCCCTTCTTCCTACCCGGGGGATACACCGATAAACTCATCTTT; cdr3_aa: CALGEPFFLPGGYTDKLIF
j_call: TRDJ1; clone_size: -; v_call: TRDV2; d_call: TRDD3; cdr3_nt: TGTGCCTGTGACCAACTGGGGGATAAAGCCGATAAACTCATCTTT; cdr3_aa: CACDQLGDKADKLIF
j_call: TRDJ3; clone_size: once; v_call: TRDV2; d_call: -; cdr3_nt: TGTGCCTGTGACACCGGGGGGTCCAGGGGGGAGACTACACTACTGAGCTCCTGGGACACCCGACAGATGTTTTTC; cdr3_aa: CACDTGGSRGETTLLSSWDTRQMFF
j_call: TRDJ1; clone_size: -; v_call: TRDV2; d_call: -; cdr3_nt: TGTGCCTGTGACGCCGTCCCGGGGTCCGTAACCACCGATAAACTCATCTTT; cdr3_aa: CACDAVPGSVTTDKLIF
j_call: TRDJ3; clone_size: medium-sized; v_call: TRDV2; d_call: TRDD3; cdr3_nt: TGTGCCTGTGACACCGCTTTTCGTACTGGGGGACAAAGCTCCTGGGACACCCGACAGATGTTTTTC; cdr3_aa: CACDTAFRTGGQSSWDTRQMFF
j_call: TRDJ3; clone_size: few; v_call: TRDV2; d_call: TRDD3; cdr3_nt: TGTGCCTGCGTCCTACTGGGGGCTGGCTCCTGGGACACCCGACAGATGTTTTTC; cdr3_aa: CACVLLGAGSWDTRQMFF
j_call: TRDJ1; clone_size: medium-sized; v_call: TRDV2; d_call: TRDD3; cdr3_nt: TGTGCCTGTGACACCCTTACTGGGGGATACGCGGCAAAACTCATCTTT; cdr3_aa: CACDTLTGGYAAKLIF
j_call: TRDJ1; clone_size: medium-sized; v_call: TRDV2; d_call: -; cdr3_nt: TGTGCCTGTGACACCGTGGAGAGGGATCCGGGCCTCTACACCGATAAACTCATCTTT; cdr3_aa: CACDTVERDPGLYTDKLIF
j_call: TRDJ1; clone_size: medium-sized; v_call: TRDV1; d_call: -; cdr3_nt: TGTGCTCTTGGGGATAACTTCATCCGGGGTGTAGTACAACTCATCTTT; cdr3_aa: CALGDNFIRGVVQLIF
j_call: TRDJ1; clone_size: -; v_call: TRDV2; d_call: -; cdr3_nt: TGTGCCTGTGACAACCTTTCCGGGCGGATCGATGGCGGTAAACTCATCTTT; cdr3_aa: CACDNLSGRIDGGKLIF
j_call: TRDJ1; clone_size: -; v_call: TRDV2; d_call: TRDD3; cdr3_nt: TGTGCCTGTGACCACGTGGTGGGGGATGCTTCCACCGATAAACTCATCTTT; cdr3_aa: CACDHVVGDASTDKLIF
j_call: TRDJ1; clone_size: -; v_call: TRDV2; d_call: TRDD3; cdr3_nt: TGTGCCTGTGACCACCTGACTATACTGGGGGAGGGGTACACCGATAAACTCATCTTT; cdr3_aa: CACDHLTILGEGYTDKLIF
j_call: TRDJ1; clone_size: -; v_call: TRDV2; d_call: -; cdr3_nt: TGTGCCTGTGACACCATTTCTACGGGGGCTCCCTCAACCGATAAACTCATCTTT; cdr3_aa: CACDTISTGAPSTDKLIF
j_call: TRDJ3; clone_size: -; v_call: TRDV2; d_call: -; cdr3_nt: TGTGCCTGTGACAGGGTCCTGGGGCCCTCGGGCCCCTGGGACACCCGACAGATGTTTTTC; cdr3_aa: CACDRVLGPSGPWDTRQMFF
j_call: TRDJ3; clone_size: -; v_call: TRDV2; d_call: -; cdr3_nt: TGTGCCTGTGGCACCGTCGTTGGGGGGTCTATCTGGGACACCCGACAGATGTTTTTC; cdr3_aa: CACGTVVGGSIWDTRQMFF
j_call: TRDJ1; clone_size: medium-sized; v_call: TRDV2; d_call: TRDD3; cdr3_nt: TGTGCCTGTGACACCGTCCTACTGGGGGATACGCAAATTTACACCGATAAACTCATCTTT; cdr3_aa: CACDTVLLGDTQIYTDKLIF
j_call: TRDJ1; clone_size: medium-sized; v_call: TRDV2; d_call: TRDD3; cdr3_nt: TGTGCCTGTGACAACGTACTGGGGGGTGGGGAAACGTACACCGATAAACTCATCTTT; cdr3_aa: CACDNVLGGGETYTDKLIF
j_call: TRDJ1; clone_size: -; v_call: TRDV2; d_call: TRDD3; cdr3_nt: TGTGCCCGTGACATCGTACTGGGGGATAAGGGCGGTAAACTCATCTTT; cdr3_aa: CARDIVLGDKGGKLIF
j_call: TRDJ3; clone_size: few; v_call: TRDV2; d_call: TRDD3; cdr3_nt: TGTGCCTGTGACACCGTTCTGGGGGATACGGTTAGATCCTGGGACACCCGACAGATGTTTTTC; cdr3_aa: CACDTVLGDTVRSWDTRQMFF
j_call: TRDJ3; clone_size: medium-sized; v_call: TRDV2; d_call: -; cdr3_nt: TGTGCCTGTGACACGGCCGGGGATCCCGCCTGGGACACCCGACAGATGTTTTTC; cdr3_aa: CACDTAGDPAWDTRQMFF
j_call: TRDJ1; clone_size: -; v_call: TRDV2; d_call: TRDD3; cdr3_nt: TGTGCCTGTGACACATTACTGGGGGAACCTTACAGAGACCACACCGATAAACTCATCTTT; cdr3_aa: CACDTLLGEPYRDHTDKLIF
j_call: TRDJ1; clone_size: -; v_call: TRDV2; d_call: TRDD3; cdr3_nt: TGTGCCTGTGACACGGCCTGGGGGATCAGCGCCGATAAACTCATCTTT; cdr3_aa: CACDTAWGISADKLIF
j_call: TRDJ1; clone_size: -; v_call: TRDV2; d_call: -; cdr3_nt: TGTGCCTGTGATTCAGTACAGATATACACCGATAAACTCATCTTT; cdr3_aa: CACDSVQIYTDKLIF
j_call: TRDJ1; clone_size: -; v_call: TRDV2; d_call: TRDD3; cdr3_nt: TGTGCCTGTGACACCGCCTGGGGGGCCGACACCGATAAACTCATCTTT; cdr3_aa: CACDTAWGADTDKLIF
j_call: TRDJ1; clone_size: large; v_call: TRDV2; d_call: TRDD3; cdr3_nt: TGTGCCTGTGACTTCGTACTGGGGGATCCCGATAAACTCATCTTT; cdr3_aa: CACDFVLGDPDKLIF
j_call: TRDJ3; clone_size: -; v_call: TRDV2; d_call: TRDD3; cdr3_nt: TGTGCCTGTGACACGGGATACCGGAGCTCCTGGGACACCCGACAGATGTTTTTC; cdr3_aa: CACDTGYRSSWDTRQMFF
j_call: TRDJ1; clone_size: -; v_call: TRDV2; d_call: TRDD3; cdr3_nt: TGTGCCTGTGACACCCTAAGAGTGGGGGATAAAGGAAGGGATAAACTCATCTTT; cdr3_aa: CACDTLRVGDKGRDKLIF
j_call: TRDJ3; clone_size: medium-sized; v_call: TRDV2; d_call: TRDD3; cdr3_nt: TGTGCCTGTGACAAAACACATGCTGGGGGCCTAAGCTCCTGGGACACCCGACAGATGTTTTTC; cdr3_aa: CACDKTHAGGLSSWDTRQMFF
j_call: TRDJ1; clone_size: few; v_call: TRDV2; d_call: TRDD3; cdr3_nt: TGTGCCTGTGACACGGTAACATTTACTGGGGGATCCCCCCGCGATAAACTCATCTTT; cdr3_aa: CACDTVTFTGGSPRDKLIF
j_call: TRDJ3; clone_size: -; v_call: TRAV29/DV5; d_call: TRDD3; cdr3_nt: TGTGCAGCACCCTTCCTTCCCTTCTACTGGGGGATAGTCTGGGACACCCGACAGATGTTTTTC; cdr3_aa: CAAPFLPFYWGIVWDTRQMFF